The TCR beta chain under discussion was sequenced for a study of T cells in Graves' hyperthyroidism and ophthalmopathy. In this sample, this clonotype turned up many times. CDR3 length: 13 amino acids. In germline, CDR1 is KGHDR, CDR2 SFDVKD. Deletions cut 5 bases from V and 0 bases from J, with 3 bases between. Template material for amplifying TCR beta CDR3 regions consisted of RNA transcripts. When the TCR CDR3 underwent first-round RT-PCR, the HTBI primer set was used. One entry per CDR3 protein results from TCRdb running MiXCR on the multiplex PCR reads. The repertoire consists of fewer than 450,000 distinct CDR3 sequences, with roughly 13% occurring once and the leading ten covering 25% to 30%.

The chain couples TRBV24-1 to TRBJ2-2, with D unresolved. The TCR was taken from a man aged 50 to 60 with Graves' ophthalmopathy. The material sequenced was blood. Here the CDR3 DNA reads TGTGCCACCAGTGGACCGAACACCGGGGAGCTGTTTTTT. This encodes CATSGPNTGELFF.